This T cell receptor (beta chain) was obtained from a study of monozygotic twins with inflammatory bowel disease. Eight distinct reactions (per sample) were used to make the cDNA. From its re-call of the 5' RACE reads, TCRdb lists each CDR3 protein once, without DNA. This repertoire includes a few hundred thousand distinct CDR3 sequences. Whole-study results and caveats: People with IBD had fewer clonotypes in common with others than healthy twins did, especially with disease activity. No separation of different T cell subtypes was possible.

For this clonotype: The antigen is unknown.

The germline CDR1 and CDR2 sequences are DFQATT and SNEGSKA (reference sequence). The CDR3 consists of 13 residues. The sample comprised blood. The chain uses TRBV20-1 and TRBJ1-3; TCRdb indicates TRBD1, and absent DNA this call remains unverified. This clonotype was sampled from a human donor with ulcerative colitis or Crohn's disease, or a healthy co-twin of an affected twin (not recorded which). CDR3: CSARTVSGNTIYF.